This record covers a single TCR beta chain. Its antigen remains unknown. Data came from immunoSEQ multiplex PCR; TCRdb stores just in-frame clones and leaves some out. The sample yields about 360,000 clones, more than 80% seen once. This entry belongs to a study of cytomegalovirus exposure and HLA in healthy donors. In the study overall: The approximately 660 first-cohort repertoires shared a platform with the 120 or so validation repertoires, as reported in a later analysis. Overall study results and limits: A classifier reportedly called cytomegalovirus status with high sensitivity and specificity. Specificity for CMV antigens was confirmed in vitro for a few of the CMV-associated chains.

This CDR3 contains 15 residues. Germline CDR1 and CDR2: SGHVS and FQNEAQ. V gave up 6 bases and J gave up 1 base, with 15 bases separating them. Specimen: PBMCs. The J gene is TRBJ1-1, the V gene TRBV7-8, with D tentatively TRBD1 (5 bases). The receptor's source is a woman aged 18-29 years in good health and CMV-seronegative. Written as DNA, the CDR3 is TGTGCCAGCAGTGGGGATCCGGGGGGGAACACTGAAGCTTTCTTT. The encoded protein is CASSGDPGGNTEAFF.